The rows below give T cell receptor beta chains drawn from one sample of a study of shared clonotypes between healthy human individuals. Profiling relied on immunoSEQ multiplex PCR, and the TCRdb table lists in-frame clones only, not all of them. The table shows approximately 2.1 million clones, with more than 85% occurring only once. The sequencing input was naive CD4+ T cells from PBMCs. The receptors shown here come from a man aged 18 to 29 in good health. Some clones in this sample may be carry-over from other donors' samples. Both conserved end residues are part of each CDR3. The D gene is left open where the match is weak. Rows may omit the clone size; those that give it use once, few, many or a size class.

J,V,size,length,D,CDR3
TRBJ1-4,TRBV11-2,-,14,TRBD1,CASSGQATNEKLFF
TRBJ2-2,TRBV10-3,-,16,TRBD1,CAISDPQGASFGELFF
TRBJ2-7,TRBV11-1,-,14,-,CASSFTHGAYEQYF
TRBJ2-2,TRBV18,once,14,-,CASSPRRNTGELFF
TRBJ1-5,TRBV7-3,-,15,-,CASSSQSGDYQPQHF
TRBJ2-3,TRBV18,-,17,TRBD2,CASSPRQGLAEAGPQYF
TRBJ2-1,TRBV6-6,-,14,-,CASSYPTTSNEQFF
TRBJ1-5,TRBV21-1,-,13,-,CASSKAQDQPQHF
TRBJ1-2,TRBV9,-,15,-,CASSVGESRNYGYTF
TRBJ2-7,TRBV28,-,12,-,CASSDDRHEQYF
TRBJ2-3,TRBV7-3,-,13,-,CASSSRGSNTQYF
TRBJ2-1,TRBV7-2,-,15,TRBD2,CASSFSGELSNEQFF
TRBJ1-2,TRBV4-2,-,13,-,CASSREGTAGWTF
TRBJ1-2,TRBV28,-,14,-,CASRGGGANYGYTF
TRBJ2-3,TRBV15,-,12,-,CATRRLEDTQYF
TRBJ1-2,TRBV27,-,15,-,CASSLSQGTLYGYTF
TRBJ2-5,TRBV4-1,-,16,TRBD2,CASSQERGTTQETQYF
TRBJ2-3,TRBV7-2,-,14,-,CASSKAGGTDTQYF
TRBJ1-1,TRBV7-9,-,15,-,CASSTRTAMNTEAFF
TRBJ2-1,TRBV5-1,-,15,-,CASSLDGRAYNEQFF
TRBJ2-7,TRBV2,-,14,-,CASSETNVSYEQYF
TRBJ2-7,TRBV5-5,-,16,TRBD1,CASSRPPGTDSYEQYF
TRBJ1-1,TRBV18,-,17,-,CASSREGGLQVNTEAFF
TRBJ2-7,TRBV7-8,-,14,-,CASSLLGSSYEQYF
TRBJ1-2,TRBV27,-,15,TRBD1,CASSPGTARNYGYTF
TRBJ1-1,TRBV2,-,13,-,CASSDRGRTEAFF
TRBJ1-1,TRBV19,-,15,-,CASSMDFRGGTEAFF
TRBJ2-2,TRBV18,-,13,-,CASSPRLTGELFF
TRBJ2-5,TRBV7-9,-,14,-,CASSLMGQQETQYF
TRBJ2-7,TRBV4-2,-,14,TRBD1,CASSLDRGTYEQYF
TRBJ2-7,TRBV28,-,15,TRBD2,CASSLRTSGAYEQYF
TRBJ1-2,TRBV5-4,-,16,-,CASSSDGITFNYGYTF
TRBJ2-3,TRBV2,-,16,-,CASSAPAVGETDTQYF
TRBJ1-4,TRBV6-1,-,14,TRBD1,CASSVQGVGEKLFF
TRBJ2-2,TRBV7-7,-,15,-,CATGGTASPKGELFF
TRBJ2-3,TRBV28,-,11,-,CASSLLDTQYF
TRBJ2-1,TRBV7-9,-,12,-,CASSSRAGNEFF
TRBJ1-5,TRBV21-1,few,13,-,CASSNASNQPQHF
TRBJ1-2,TRBV28,-,15,TRBD1,CASSIPGQGALGYTF
TRBJ2-7,TRBV5-6,-,14,TRBD2,CASSYTSGRYEQYF
TRBJ2-5,TRBV11-2,-,15,TRBD2,CASSLAGTSQETQYF
TRBJ2-5,TRBV7-9,-,14,TRBD1,CASSFHRGQETQYF
TRBJ2-1,TRBV10-1,-,15,TRBD2,CASSPGLAGRDEQFF
TRBJ2-2,TRBV5-8,-,16,TRBD2,CASSRGLAGGTGELFF
TRBJ2-7,TRBV28,-,15,-,CASRLGGGRSYEQYF